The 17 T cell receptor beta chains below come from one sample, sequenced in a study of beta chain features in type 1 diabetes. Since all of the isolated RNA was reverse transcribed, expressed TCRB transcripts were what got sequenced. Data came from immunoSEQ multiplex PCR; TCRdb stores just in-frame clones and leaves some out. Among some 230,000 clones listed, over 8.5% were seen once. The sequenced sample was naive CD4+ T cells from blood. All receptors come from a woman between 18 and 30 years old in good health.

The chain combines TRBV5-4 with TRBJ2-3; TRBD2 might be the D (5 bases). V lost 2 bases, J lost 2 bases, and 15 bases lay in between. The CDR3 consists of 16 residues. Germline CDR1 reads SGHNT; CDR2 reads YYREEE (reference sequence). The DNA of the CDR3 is TGTGCCAGCAGCTTCGGGAAAAACGATGACACAGATACGCAGTATTTT. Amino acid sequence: CASSFGKNDDTDTQYF.

CDR3 nucleotide sequence: TGTGCCACCAGCAGACCCCAAGGACAGATTGGAAATCAGCCCCAGCATTTT. Translating it yields CATSRPQGQIGNQPQHF. V usage is TRBV15 and J usage is TRBJ1-5, with D perhaps matching TRBD1 (6 bases). Trimming pared 2 bases from V and 4 bases from J, leaving 18 bases between. CDR1 LNHNV and CDR2 YYDKDF come from the germline V gene (reference sequence). The CDR3 has 17 amino acids.

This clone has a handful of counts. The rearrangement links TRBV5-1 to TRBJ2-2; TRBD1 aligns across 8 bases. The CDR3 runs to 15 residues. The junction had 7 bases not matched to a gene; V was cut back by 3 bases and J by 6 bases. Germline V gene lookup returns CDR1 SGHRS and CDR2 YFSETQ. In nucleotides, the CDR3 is TGCGCCAGCAGCTCGATTGTGACAGGGGCCGGGGAGCTGTTTTTT. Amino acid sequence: CASSSIVTGAGELFF.

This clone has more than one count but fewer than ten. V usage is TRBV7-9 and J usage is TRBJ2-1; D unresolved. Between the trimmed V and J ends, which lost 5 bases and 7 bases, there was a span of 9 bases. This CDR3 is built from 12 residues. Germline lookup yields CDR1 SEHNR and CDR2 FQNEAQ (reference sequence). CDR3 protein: CASSPQDNEQFF. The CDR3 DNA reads TGTGCCAGCAGCCCGCAGGATAATGAGCAGTTCTTC.

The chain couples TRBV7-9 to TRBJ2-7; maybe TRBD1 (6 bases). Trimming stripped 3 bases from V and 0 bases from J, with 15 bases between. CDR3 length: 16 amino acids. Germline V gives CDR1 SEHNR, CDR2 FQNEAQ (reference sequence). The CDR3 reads CASSFFGQRSSYEQYF. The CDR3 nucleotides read TGTGCCAGCAGCTTCTTCGGACAGAGGAGCTCCTACGAGCAGTACTTC.

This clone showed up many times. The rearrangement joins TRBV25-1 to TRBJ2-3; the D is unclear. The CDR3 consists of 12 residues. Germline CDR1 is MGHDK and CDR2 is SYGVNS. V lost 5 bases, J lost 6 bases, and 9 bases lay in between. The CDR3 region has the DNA TGTGCCAGCAGTTTGATTCAGGATACGCAGTATTTT. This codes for CASSLIQDTQYF.

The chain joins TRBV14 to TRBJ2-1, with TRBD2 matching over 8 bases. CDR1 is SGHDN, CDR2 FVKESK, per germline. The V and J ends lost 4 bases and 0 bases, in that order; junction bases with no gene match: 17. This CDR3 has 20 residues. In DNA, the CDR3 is TGTGCCAGCAGCCCCCTTGGAGCGGGGGCCGTGGGAAGCTCCTACAATGAGCAGTTCTTC. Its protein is CASSPLGAGAVGSSYNEQFF.

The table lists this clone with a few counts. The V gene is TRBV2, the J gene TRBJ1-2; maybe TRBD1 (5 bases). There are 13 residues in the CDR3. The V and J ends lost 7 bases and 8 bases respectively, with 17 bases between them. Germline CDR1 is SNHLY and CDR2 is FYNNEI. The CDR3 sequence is CASTLTEPGGYTF. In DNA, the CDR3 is TGTGCCAGCACCTTGACAGAGCCTGGGGGCTACACCTTC.

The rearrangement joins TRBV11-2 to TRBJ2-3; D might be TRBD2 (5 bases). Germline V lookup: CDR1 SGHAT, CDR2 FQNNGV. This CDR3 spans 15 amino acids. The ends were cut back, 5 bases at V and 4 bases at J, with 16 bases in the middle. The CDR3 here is CASSETRGSPDTQYF. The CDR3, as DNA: TGTGCCAGCAGCGAGACGAGAGGGTCCCCAGATACGCAGTATTTT.

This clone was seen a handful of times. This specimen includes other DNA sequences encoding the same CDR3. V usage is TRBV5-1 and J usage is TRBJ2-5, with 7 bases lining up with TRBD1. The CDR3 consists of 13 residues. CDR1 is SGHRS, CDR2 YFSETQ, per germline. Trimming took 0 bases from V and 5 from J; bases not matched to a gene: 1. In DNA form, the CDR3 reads TGCGCCAGCAGCTTGGGACAGGGCGAGACCCAGTACTTC. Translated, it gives CASSLGQGETQYF. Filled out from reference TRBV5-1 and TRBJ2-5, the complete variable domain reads KAGVTQTPRYLIKTRGQQVTLSCSPISGHRSVSWYQQTPGQGLQFLFEYFSETQRNKGNFPGRFSGRQFSNSRSEMNVSTLELGDSALYLCASSLGQGETQYFGPGTRLLVL.

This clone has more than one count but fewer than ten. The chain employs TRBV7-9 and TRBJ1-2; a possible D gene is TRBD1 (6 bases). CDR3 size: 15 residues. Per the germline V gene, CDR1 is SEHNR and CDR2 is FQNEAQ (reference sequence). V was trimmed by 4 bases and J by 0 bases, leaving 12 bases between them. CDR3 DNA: TGTGCCAGCAGCTCCCTGACAGGAGCTAACTATGGCTACACCTTC. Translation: CASSSLTGANYGYTF.

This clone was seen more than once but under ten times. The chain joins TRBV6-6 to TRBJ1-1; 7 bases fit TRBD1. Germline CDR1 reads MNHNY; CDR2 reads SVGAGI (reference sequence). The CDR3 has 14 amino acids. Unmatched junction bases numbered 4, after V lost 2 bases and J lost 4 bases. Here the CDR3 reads CASSYQTGVTEAFF. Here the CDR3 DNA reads TGTGCCAGCAGTTACCAAACAGGGGTCACTGAAGCTTTCTTT.

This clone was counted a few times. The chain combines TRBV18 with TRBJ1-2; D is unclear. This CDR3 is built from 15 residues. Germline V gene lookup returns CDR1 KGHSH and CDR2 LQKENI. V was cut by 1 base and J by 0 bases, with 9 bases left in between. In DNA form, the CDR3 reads TGTGCCAGCTCACCACTCGTAGAAGCTAACTATGGCTACACCTTC. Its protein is CASSPLVEANYGYTF. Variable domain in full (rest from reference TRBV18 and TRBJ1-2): NAGVMQNPRHLVRRRGQEARLRCSPMKGHSHVYWYRQLPEEGLKFMVYLQKENIIDESGMPKERFSAEFPKEGPSILRIQQVVRGDSAAYFCASSPLVEANYGYTFGSGTRLTVV.

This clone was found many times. This chain's CDR3 is CASSLVGATQFF. The CDR3 bases are TGTGCCAGCAGCTTGGTGGGGGCAACGCAGTTCTTC. The genes are TRBV5-6 and TRBJ2-1; a possible D gene is TRBD1 (6 bases). The germline V gene encodes CDR1 SGHDT and CDR2 YYEEEE. The V gene lost 0 bases and the J gene lost 12 bases, with 10 bases spanning the gap. The CDR3 is made up of 12 amino acids.

DNA of the CDR3: TGTGCCAGCAGTTCAGGGGGTAACTATGGCTACACCTTC. It specifies CASSSGGNYGYTF. The rearrangement links TRBV6-5 to TRBJ1-2; 7 bases fit TRBD1. CDR1 and CDR2 from the germline V gene are MNHEY and SVGAGI. The CDR3 extends over 13 amino acids. V lost 4 bases to trimming and J lost 1 base; unmatched junction nucleotides: 0.

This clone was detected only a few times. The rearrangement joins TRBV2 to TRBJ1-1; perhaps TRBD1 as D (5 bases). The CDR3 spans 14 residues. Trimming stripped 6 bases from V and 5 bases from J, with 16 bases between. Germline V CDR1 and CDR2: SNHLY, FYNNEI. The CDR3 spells CASRVLDIGTEAFF. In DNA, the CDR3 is TGTGCCAGCAGAGTTTTGGACATAGGTACTGAAGCTTTCTTT.

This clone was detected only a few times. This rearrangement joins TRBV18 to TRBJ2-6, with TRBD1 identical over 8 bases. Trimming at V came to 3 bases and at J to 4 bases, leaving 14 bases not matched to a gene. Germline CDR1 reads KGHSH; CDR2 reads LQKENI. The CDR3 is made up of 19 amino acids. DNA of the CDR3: TGTGCCAGCTCACCCTTACGTTCGACAGGGGCGGTCGGGGCCAACGTCCTGACTTTC. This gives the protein CASSPLRSTGAVGANVLTF.